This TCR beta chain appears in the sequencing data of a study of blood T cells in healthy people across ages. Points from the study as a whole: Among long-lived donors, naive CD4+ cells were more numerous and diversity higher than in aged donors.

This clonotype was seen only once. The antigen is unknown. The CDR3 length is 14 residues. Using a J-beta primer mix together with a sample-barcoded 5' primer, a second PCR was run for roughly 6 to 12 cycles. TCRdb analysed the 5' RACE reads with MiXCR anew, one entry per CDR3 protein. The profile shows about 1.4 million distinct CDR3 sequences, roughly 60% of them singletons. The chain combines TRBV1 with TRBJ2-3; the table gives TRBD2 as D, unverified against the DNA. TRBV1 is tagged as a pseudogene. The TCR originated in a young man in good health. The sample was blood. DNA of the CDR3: TGCACCAGCACCACTAGCAAGCCCAAAGATACGCAGTATTTT. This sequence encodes CTSTTSKPKDTQYF.